This entry is about one T cell receptor (beta chain). In this sample, this clonotype turned up a few times. Its specific antigen is unknown. Per-base qualities were not stored, and no clone one base away is much larger. The germline V gene (reference sequence) yields GTSNPN for CDR1 and SVGIG for CDR2. Trimming at the junction amounts to 2 bases on V and 9 bases on J, and the germline ends lie 14 bases apart. The CDR3 runs 13 amino acids, cysteine and phenylalanine included. Only the CDR3 part of the read is kept: 39 bases, read in frame from the first base. The sample's treatment or condition label, in plain terms: allogeneic hematopoietic cell transplantation with graft depleted of TCRalphabeta T cells and CD19 B cells. The children who served as transplant recipients had been given grafts of TCRalphabeta/CD19-depleted allogeneic hematopoietic cells. The data were taken from a study of T-cell reconstitution after alpha-beta-depleted transplantation in children listed by TCRdb under 2016. Notes on the research overall: Using TCR repertoire profiling, the study quantitatively followed how T-cell immune reconstitution unfolded in children after TCRalphabeta/CD19-depleted allogeneic hematopoietic cell transplantation.

The library was made by PCR. The data were produced on an Illumina HiSeq 2500. Molecular barcoding was employed in the preparation of TCR libraries, with unique molecular identifiers being used to normalize TCRbeta repertoire quantification. Using fastp trimming at Q25 and MiXCR clonotype assembly, TCRdb reanalyzed the public sequencing data and kept in-frame beta chains. All rows with the same CDR3 protein become a single entry with the most common DNA and genes. In this sample the table shows about 200,000 distinct CDR3 sequences, roughly 7.1% of which occur a single time. The top ten clones comprise 5.5% of the sample. Broad study findings and their caveats: The frequencies of hyperexpanded clones fell over the following months, and after one year, T-cell counts and TCRbeta diversity were mostly attributed to newly produced T cells. Apparently early alphabetaT-cell count recovery about two months after transplant reportedly relied on only several hundred rapidly expanded clones derived from non-depleted graft cells. The high TCRbeta diversity at day 60 in some patients was ascribed to recipient T cells and intrathymic progenitors that had survived conditioning.

The sequence derives from a boy aged 2-9 years with acute lymphoblastic leukemia, due to receive a stem cell transplant. The chain was built from TRBV30 and TRBJ2-1; no confident D gene assignment can be made. The material was PBMCs, obtained before TCRalphabeta/CD19-depleted stem cell transplant. The CDR3 has the sequence CAWSSLLPGEQFF. The nucleotide sequence is given as TGTGCCTGGAGTTCCCTTCTACCCGGTGAGCAGTTCTTC.